This TCR beta chain is from a study of control samples from healthy donors and cancer patients. Only in-frame clones appear in the TCRdb table, and some are missing; sequencing was by immunoSEQ multiplex PCR. This listing includes 150,000 to 200,000 clones. The trim removed 6 bases at V and 2 bases at J, leaving 1 base unmatched. The CDR3 totals 13 residues. The germline V gene has CDR1 SGHAT and CDR2 FQNNGV. V gene TRBV11-2 combines with J gene TRBJ2-1; 7 nucleotides match TRBD1. The sequenced sample was blood. The sequence was collected from a woman between 25 and 40 years old in good health. The CDR3 loop is CASSGTAYNEQFF. DNA of the CDR3: TGTGCCAGCAGTGGGACAGCCTACAATGAGCAGTTCTTC.